This T cell receptor (beta chain) was identified during a study of shared clonotypes between healthy human individuals (dated by TCRdb to about 2020). The study in broad terms: The cohort comprised a couple of women and a few men aged 18 to 49 years. For each donor, CD4 naive and CD4 memory were each given three plates, CD8 naive was given two plates, and CD8 memory was given one plate. Blood TCR repertoires of four to six healthy adults were deeply sequenced to estimate repertoire size and the extent of clonotype sharing between individuals. Different laboratories and diverse techniques were used to prepare libraries and sequence TCR repertoires, to increase sequencing depth and limit assay-specific biases. Each donor's leukapheresis produced roughly between roughly 0.9 and 9 billion PBMCs.

Healthy HIV-negative adults with no recently reported acute infections or vaccinations were included as donors. Every donor was a Caucasian adult living in Nashville, Tennessee, USA. Magnetic negative selection was used to enrich CD4+ T cells, after which naive cells were positively selected on CD45RA and the negative fraction became the memory subset. Blood was obtained by leukapheresis, after which PBMCs were separated by Ficoll-Histopaque density gradient centrifugation and cryopreserved in liquid nitrogen vapor phase. Purity and quantity of every magnetically sorted T cell population were checked by analytical flow cytometry. Genomic DNA was isolated from every sorted fraction and measured by UV absorbance on a Nanodrop 2000c. Using the deep immunoSEQ assay, TCR CDR3 regions were amplified from genomic DNA by multiplex PCR. For each cell subset, the extracted genomic DNA was distributed evenly across all wells of several immunoSEQ 96-well plates, and each plate served as one replicate. Each replicate PCR for sorted subsets received approximately 220 ng genomic DNA, equal to roughly 30,000 T cell genomes. Purified libraries were measured with a Qubit 3.0 fluorometer, size-checked on a Bioanalyzer 2100, and measured again with the KAPA Library Quantification kit. A separate single-read 150-cycle Illumina NextSeq 550 flow cell was used to sequence each immunoSEQ 96-well plate. Processing in the source paper ran as follows. Because the immunoSEQ output held only junctional sequences and lacked quality scores, the filtering could not match the filtering applied to full-length reads. Sequences were annotated with PyIR, a Python wrapper for IgBLAST v1.9, using IMGT germline references to assign V/J genes and CDR3. Reads were removed for weak V/J assignments (E-value above 1e-6), missing CDR3, stop codons, out-of-frame junctions, or ambiguous translated residues. V3J clonotypes were defined by identical inferred V gene, J gene, and CDR3 amino acid sequence. Percentage overlap between repertoires was calculated by dividing the number of shared unique clonotypes by the size of the smaller repertoire. Repertoire richness was assessed with RTK rarefaction, the Chao1 estimator, and Recon v2.1 estimates of unobserved clonotypes. Generation probabilities for all TCRbeta clonotypes obtained by the gDNA method from a handful of donors were computed using OLGA. TCRdb took over this immuneACCESS table, retaining in-frame rearrangements with V and J assigned. Such tables are incomplete; in checked studies, under half of the missing clones stem from an unresolved V gene, and the remainder is unexplained. D and trimming were read from the DNA, whereas the V and J calls and clone size are those reported in that table. The sample records some 980,000 clones, 70% to 85% of which are singletons. About 1.5% of the sample rests with the top ten.

The paper as a whole reports these results and caveats: Naive subsets generally had larger estimated clonotype richness than memory subsets did. Pairwise subsampling led to the expectation that sequencing depth would affect the degree of clonotype sharing among donors. Clonotypes shared by all four sorted-subset donors showed higher generation probabilities than non-shared clonotypes. Incomplete sequencing was indicated by rarefaction of sorted-subset datasets, despite the large sequencing depth. Sampling was restricted to blood, and TCR repertoires in tissues likely differ from the TCR repertoires found in blood. Because the study included a small number of donors, the genetic and exposure-history diversity represented was limited. Across a few donors, around 5.4% of naive CD4, approximately 3.5% of naive CD8, roughly 2.3% of memory CD4, and about 0.44% of memory CD8 clonotypes were shared.

CDR3 length: 12 amino acids, cysteine to phenylalanine. The CDR3 DNA has 36 bases and is translated from base 1. Looking up the germline V gene yields CDR1 MDHEN and CDR2 SYDVKM. For this clone: Its antigen is currently not known. The junction and the germline gene differ at one end; a read error may be behind it.

The receptor chain draws on TRBV28 and TRBJ1-2; the D gene is unclear. The sequencing input was memory CD4+ T cells sorted from blood. This specimen's cell subset or site label, per the study, means: CD45RA-negative fraction. The TCR was taken from a man younger than 35 in good health. The CDR3 is CASRLAGYGYTF. The sequenced DNA: TGTGCCAGCCGTTTAGCGGGCTATGGCTACACCTTC.